This T cell receptor (beta chain) appears in the sequencing data of a study of response to subunit inactivated influenza vaccine. General observations from the study: Authors suggested that a seasonal influenza vaccination recruits few new T cells each time.

CDR1 SGHVS and CDR2 FNYEAQ come from the germline V gene. The ends were cut back, 4 bases at V and 6 bases at J, with 12 bases in the middle. The CDR3 contains 13 residues. This clonotype was seen only a few times. The antigen remains unidentified. TCRdb re-called the RT-PCR reads with MiXCR, one entry per CDR3 protein. This table has more than 150,000 distinct CDR3 sequences, roughly 10% appearing once. This rearrangement joins TRBV7-6 to TRBJ1-1, with D maybe TRBD1 (5 bases). The material sequenced was CD8+ T cells sorted from PBMCs, taken roughly 24 months after vaccination. The clonotype originates from a man aged 45-69 years who received an inactivated influenza vaccine. CDR3: CASSSGHSSEAFF. The DNA of the CDR3 is TGTGCCAGCAGCTCAGGACATTCCTCTGAAGCTTTCTTT.